This T cell receptor (beta chain) originates from a study of T cell responses to AZD1222 COVID-19 vaccine (dated by TCRdb to about 2021). Some background on the complete study: AZD1222 recipients whose second dose came at about 4 weeks and those whose second dose came at about 12 weeks were combined into one group, since spike-specific TCR depth and breadth did not differ between the two schedules. TCR sequencing was performed for 230 to 250 trial participants, of whom 200 to 220 were given two doses of AZD1222 and about 25 were given two doses of MenACWY control vaccine. Trial participants were enrolled by age into subgroups of 18-55, 56-69 and 70-plus years, and roughly 150, 30 and 60 TCR-sequenced participants, respectively, were included in these subgroups. Findings and caveats that apply to the study as a whole: A significant rise in spike-specific TCR breadth and depth was observed after two AZD1222 doses relative to day 0 and relative to MenACWY recipients. Most participants were white British and females outnumbered males, and the authors suggested that clonal diversity may have been underestimated. Reportedly, almost half of the unique spike-specific TCRs recognized epitopes lying outside the regions that are mutated in the B.1.351 and B.1.1.7 variants. The vaccine-associated CD4 TCRs covered the entire spike protein, and the dominant responses fell in regions 160-218 and 743-854. In the small 56-69-year group, the increase in depth fell short of significance, most likely because of low power. Because no samples from the day 14 peak response were available, repertoires could be characterized only after the peak T cell response. Conclusions about previously exposed vaccinees are limited, since just 5 or 6 AZD1222 recipients were seropositive for SARS-CoV-2 at baseline.

Based on the germline V gene (reference sequence), the CDR1 and CDR2 sequences are LGHDT and YNNKEL. The CDR3 measures 15 amino acids from cysteine to phenylalanine. Just the 45-base CDR3 DNA is kept, in frame starting at base 1. The trim is 4 bases for V and 2 bases for J, with a gap of 12 bases between the germline ends. The CDR3 regions of human TCRbeta chains were subjected to immunosequencing. Per the original workflow: Repertoire TCRs were checked for matches against a reference library of SARS-CoV-2-specific TCRs that had been generated using the MIRA antigen-specificity platform. Breadth was defined as the fraction of unique TCRs that were SARS-CoV-2-associated. Depth was defined as the fraction of total T cells that were SARS-CoV-2-associated. Using the MIRA data, each spike-specific TCR was assigned both to the spike region to which the TCR was reactive and to a CD4 or CD8 class. Log10-transformed breadth and depth values were compared by one-way ANOVA with Sidak's multiple comparisons tests. TCRdb mirrors the immuneACCESS table, restricted to in-frame sequences. Some clones are absent from its copies; in checked studies, under half trace to an unresolved V gene, and the reason for the others is unknown. The DNA gave D and trimming, while V, J and clone size come from that table. This sample holds around 140,000 clones; around 89% were observed only once. Roughly 1.7% of the sample is in the top ten clones.

The sample's time point label, decoded: baseline before first vaccination. Samples from vaccinated people were obtained from the UK trials COV001 and COV002, which included a single-blind randomized controlled phase 2/3 trial of AZD1222 (ChAdOx1 nCoV-19) in healthy adults. For TCRbeta chain sequencing, PBMC samples from trial participants were taken at day 0 and at day 28 after the second dose. Remarks on this clone: This receptor's antigen is unknown. Base qualities are not recorded, but no much larger clone differs from it by a single base.

This receptor was identified in an adult in good health. The specimen was peripheral blood, collected on day 0 of AZD1222 vaccination. Rearrangement joined TRBV3-1 (or the pseudogene TRBV3-2) to TRBJ1-5; no D gene call is confident. The DNA sequence is as follows: TGTGCCAGCAGCCCGGACCCCGGTGGCAATCAGCCCCAGCATTTT. Translated, this gives CASSPDPGGNQPQHF.